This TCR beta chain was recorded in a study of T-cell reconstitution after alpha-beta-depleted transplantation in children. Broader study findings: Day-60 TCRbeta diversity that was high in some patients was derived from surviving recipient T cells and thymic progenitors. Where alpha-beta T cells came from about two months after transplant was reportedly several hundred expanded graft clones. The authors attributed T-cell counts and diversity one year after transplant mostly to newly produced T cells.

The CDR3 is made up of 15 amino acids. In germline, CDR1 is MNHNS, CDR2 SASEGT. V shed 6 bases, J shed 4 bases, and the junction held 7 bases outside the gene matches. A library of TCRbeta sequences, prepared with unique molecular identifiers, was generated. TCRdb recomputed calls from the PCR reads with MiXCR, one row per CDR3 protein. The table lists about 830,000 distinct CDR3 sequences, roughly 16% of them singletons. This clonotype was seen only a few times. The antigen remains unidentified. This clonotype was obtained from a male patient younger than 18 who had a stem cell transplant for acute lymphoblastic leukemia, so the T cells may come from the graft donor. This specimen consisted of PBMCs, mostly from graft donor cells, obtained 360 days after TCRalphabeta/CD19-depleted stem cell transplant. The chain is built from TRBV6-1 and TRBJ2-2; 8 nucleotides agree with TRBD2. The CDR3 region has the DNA TGTGCCAGCAGCCGGGGGGGCGGGAGCACCGGGGAGCTGTTTTTT. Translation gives CASSRGGGSTGELFF.